The 8 T cell receptor beta chains below come from one sample, sequenced in a study of blood T cell repertoires in COVID-19. Generated by immunoSEQ multiplex PCR, the TCRdb table keeps only in-frame clones and is missing some. The sample shows 250,000 or so clones, under 90% of them seen only once. The sequencing sample was made of peripheral blood. The source is a man in his sixties with acute or convalescent COVID-19.

This rearrangement joins TRBV7-3 to TRBJ2-1, with 8 bases aligning to TRBD1. CDR1 is SGHTA and CDR2 is FQGTGA in the germline V gene. V lost 0 bases and J lost 6; bases outside the gene matches: 7. The CDR3 has 16 residues. The CDR3 reads CASSLTGQGAGNEQFF. DNA for the CDR3: TGTGCCAGCAGCTTAACGGGGCAGGGGGCGGGCAATGAGCAGTTCTTC. The entire variable domain, with the rest obtained from reference TRBV7-3 and TRBJ2-1, is as follows: GAGVSQTPSNKVTEKGKYVELRCDPISGHTALYWYRQSLGQGPEFLIYFQGTGAADDSGLPNDRFFAVRPEGSVSTLKIQRTERGDSAVYLCASSLTGQGAGNEQFFGPGTRLTVL.

The chain carries TRBV6-5 and TRBJ2-1, with TRBD2 matching over 8 bases. Germline lookup yields CDR1 MNHEY and CDR2 SVGAGI. The V segment lost 6 bases and the J segment 4 bases; nucleotides outside the gene matches: 8. This CDR3 is 15 amino acids long. CDR3: CASSPSAGVYNEQFF. In DNA, the CDR3 is TGTGCCAGCAGCCCGTCAGCGGGGGTATACAATGAGCAGTTCTTC.

There are a few counts of this clone. V usage is TRBV19 and J usage is TRBJ1-6; 7 bases map to TRBD1. The V segment lost 6 bases and the J segment 8 bases; nucleotides outside the gene matches: 7. This CDR3 contains 14 residues. Germline V gives CDR1 LNHDA, CDR2 SQIVND (reference sequence). In DNA form, the CDR3 reads TGTGCCAGTAGCAAACAGGGGATTGATTCACCCCTCCACTTT. This gives the protein CASSKQGIDSPLHF.

The chain employs TRBV5-4 and TRBJ2-7, with 7 positions matching TRBD1. The germline CDR1 and CDR2 sequences are SGHNT and YYREEE (reference sequence). The V gene end was trimmed by 4 bases and the J gene end by 0 bases; junction bases not matched to a gene: 4. The CDR3 covers 14 residues. CDR3 amino acids: CASSRQGNSYEQYF. The CDR3 region has the DNA TGTGCCAGCAGCCGACAGGGAAACTCCTACGAGCAGTACTTC.

This chain uses TRBV7-3 with TRBJ2-5; 10 bases line up with TRBD1. The CDR3 length is 15 residues. The V gene's germline CDR1 is SGHTA and CDR2 FQGTGA. The junction had 7 bases not matched to a gene; V was cut back by 5 bases and J by 4 bases. The CDR3 bases are TGTGCCAGCAGCCGGGGACAGGGGTTACGAGAGACCCAGTACTTC. It encodes CASSRGQGLRETQYF. Full variable domain (missing parts from reference TRBV7-3 and TRBJ2-5): GAGVSQTPSNKVTEKGKYVELRCDPISGHTALYWYRQSLGQGPEFLIYFQGTGAADDSGLPNDRFFAVRPEGSVSTLKIQRTERGDSAVYLCASSRGQGLRETQYFGPGTRLLVL.

The chain's CDR3 is CASSIDAGNTGELFF. In nucleotides, the CDR3 is TGTGCCAGTAGTATAGATGCGGGGAACACCGGGGAGCTGTTTTTT. The J gene is TRBJ2-2, the V gene TRBV19; D possibly corresponds to TRBD2 (5 bases). This CDR3 comprises 15 residues. CDR1 is LNHDA, CDR2 SQIVND, per germline (reference sequence). Trimming took off 0 bases at V and 1 base at J, with 6 bases between the two ends.

This clone was recorded a few times. The J gene is TRBJ2-2, the V gene TRBV6-5; TRBD1 matches at 7 bases. From germline, CDR1 is MNHEY and CDR2 SVGAGI. CDR3 length equals 14 residues. J gave up 3 bases and V 11 bases, and 9 bases lay outside the gene matches. The CDR3 bases are TGTGCCTCCTCGGGACAGAGCTACACCGGGGAGCTGTTTTTT. Its protein is CASSGQSYTGELFF.

CDR3: CASRLAGGQETQYF. CDR3 in DNA: TGTGCCAGCAGGCTAGCGGGAGGCCAAGAGACCCAGTACTTC. The V and J genes are TRBV11-1 and TRBJ2-5, with TRBD2 matching 11 bases. This CDR3 contains 14 residues. The trim removed 6 bases at V and 1 base at J, leaving 1 base unmatched. The germline V gene has CDR1 SGHAT and CDR2 FQDESV (reference sequence). The variable domain in full, with the rest retrieved from reference TRBV11-1 and TRBJ2-5, is EAEVAQSPRYKITEKSQAVAFWCDPISGHATLYWYRQILGQGPELLVQFQDESVVDDSQLPKDRFSAERLKGVDSTLKIQPAELGDSAMYLCASRLAGGQETQYFGPGTRLLVL.